This T cell receptor (beta chain) was captured by sequencing in a study of blood T cell repertoires in COVID-19. Study context: Samples representing acute and convalescent COVID-19 were sourced from the United States, Italy and Spain.

Sequenced by immunoSEQ multiplex PCR; TCRdb stores in-frame clones only, minus some. The data contain approximately 150,000 clones, approximately 89% of them singletons. This clone was detected only a few times. V was shortened by 3 bases and J by 2 bases, with 14 bases between the two germline ends. The CDR3 is 17 amino acids. The sequencing input was peripheral blood. The sequence was obtained from a woman in her 50s with acute or convalescent COVID-19. This sequence joins TRBV23-1 and TRBJ2-6; tentative D call: TRBD1 (6 bases). TRBV23-1 is an ORF, and what it does is uncertain. CDR3 sequence: CASSHDGQLTGANVLTF. DNA of the CDR3: TGCGCCAGCAGTCACGACGGACAGCTCACTGGGGCCAACGTCCTGACTTTC.